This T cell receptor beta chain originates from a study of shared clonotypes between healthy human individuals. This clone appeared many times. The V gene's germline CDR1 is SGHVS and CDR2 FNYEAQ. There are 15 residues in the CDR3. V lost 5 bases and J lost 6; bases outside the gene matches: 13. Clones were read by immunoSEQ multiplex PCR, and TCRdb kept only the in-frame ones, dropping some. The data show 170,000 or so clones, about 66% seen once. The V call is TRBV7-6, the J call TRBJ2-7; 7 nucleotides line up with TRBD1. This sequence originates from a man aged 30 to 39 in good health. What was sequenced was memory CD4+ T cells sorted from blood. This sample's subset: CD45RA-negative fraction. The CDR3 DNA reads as TGTGCCAGCAGCCCAAGACAGGGAGCTTCGGGCGAGCAGTACTTC. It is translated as CASSPRQGASGEQYF. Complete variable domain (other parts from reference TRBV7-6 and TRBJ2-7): GAGVSQSPRYKVTKRGQDVALRCDPISGHVSLYWYRQALGQGPEFLTYFNYEAQQDKSGLPNDRFSAERPEGSISTLTIQRTEQRDSAMYRCASSPRQGASGEQYFGPGTRLTVT.